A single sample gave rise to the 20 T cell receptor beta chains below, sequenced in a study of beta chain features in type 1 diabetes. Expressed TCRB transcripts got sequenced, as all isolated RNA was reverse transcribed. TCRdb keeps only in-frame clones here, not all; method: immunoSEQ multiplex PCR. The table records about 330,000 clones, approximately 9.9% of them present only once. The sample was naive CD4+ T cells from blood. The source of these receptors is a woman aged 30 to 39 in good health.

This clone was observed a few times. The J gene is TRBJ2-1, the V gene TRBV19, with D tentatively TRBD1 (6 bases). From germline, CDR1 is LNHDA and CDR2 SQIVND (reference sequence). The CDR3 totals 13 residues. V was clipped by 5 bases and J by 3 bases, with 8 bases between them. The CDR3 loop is CASSGGHYNEQFF. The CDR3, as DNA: TGTGCCAGTAGTGGGGGACACTACAATGAGCAGTTCTTC.

DNA for the CDR3: TGTGCCAGCAGCTCCCTAGACAGGGACAAGAACTATGGCTACACCTTC. Protein product: CASSSLDRDKNYGYTF. This chain links TRBV9 with TRBJ1-2, with 7 positions matching TRBD1. The CDR3 has 16 residues. The germline V gene has CDR1 SGDLS and CDR2 YYNGEE. The trim removed 4 bases at V and 2 bases at J, leaving 11 bases unmatched. Looking up the rest from reference TRBV9 and TRBJ1-2 gives the full variable domain: DSGVTQTPKHLITATGQRVTLRCSPRSGDLSVYWYQQSLDQGLQFLIQYYNGEERAKGNILERFSAQQFPDLHSELNLSSLELGDSALYFCASSSLDRDKNYGYTFGSGTRLTVV.

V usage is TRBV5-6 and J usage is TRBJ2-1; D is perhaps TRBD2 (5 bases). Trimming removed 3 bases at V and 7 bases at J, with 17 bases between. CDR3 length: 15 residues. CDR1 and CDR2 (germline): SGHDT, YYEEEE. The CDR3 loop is CASSSASTRLNEQFF. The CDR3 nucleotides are TGTGCCAGCAGCTCCGCCTCAACTAGGCTGAATGAGCAGTTCTTC.

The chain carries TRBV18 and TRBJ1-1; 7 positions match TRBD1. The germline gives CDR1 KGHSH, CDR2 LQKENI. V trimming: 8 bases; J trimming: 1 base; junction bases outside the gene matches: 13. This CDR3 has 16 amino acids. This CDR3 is CASAQVVGTANTEAFF. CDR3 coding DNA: TGTGCCAGCGCCCAGGTCGTCGGGACAGCGAACACTGAAGCTTTCTTT.

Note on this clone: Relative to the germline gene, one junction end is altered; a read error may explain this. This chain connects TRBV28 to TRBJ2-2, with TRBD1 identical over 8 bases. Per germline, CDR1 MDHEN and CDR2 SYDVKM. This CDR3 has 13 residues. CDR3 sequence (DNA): TGTGCCGGCAGGACAGGGTCTGCCGGGGAGCTGTTTTTT. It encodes CAGRTGSAGELFF.

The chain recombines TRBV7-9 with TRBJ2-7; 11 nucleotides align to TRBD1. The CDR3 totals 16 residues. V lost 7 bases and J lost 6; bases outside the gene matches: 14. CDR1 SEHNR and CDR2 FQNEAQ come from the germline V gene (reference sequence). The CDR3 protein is CASTRRVGTGGSEQYF. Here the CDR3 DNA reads TGTGCCAGCACCAGGCGGGTGGGGACAGGGGGATCCGAGCAGTACTTC.

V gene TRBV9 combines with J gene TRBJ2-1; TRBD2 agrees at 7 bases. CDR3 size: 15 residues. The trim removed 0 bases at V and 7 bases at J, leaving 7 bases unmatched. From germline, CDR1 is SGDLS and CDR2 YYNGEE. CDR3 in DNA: TGTGCCAGCAGCGTAGTGGCTAGCGGCCTGAATGAGCAGTTCTTC. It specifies CASSVVASGLNEQFF.

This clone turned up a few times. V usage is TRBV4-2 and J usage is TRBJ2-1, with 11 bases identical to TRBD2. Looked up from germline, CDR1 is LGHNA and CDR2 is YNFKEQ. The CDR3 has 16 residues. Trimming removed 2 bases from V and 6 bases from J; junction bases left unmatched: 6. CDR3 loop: CASSQFGTSGINEQFF. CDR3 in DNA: TGTGCCAGCAGCCAATTCGGGACTAGCGGAATCAATGAGCAGTTCTTC.

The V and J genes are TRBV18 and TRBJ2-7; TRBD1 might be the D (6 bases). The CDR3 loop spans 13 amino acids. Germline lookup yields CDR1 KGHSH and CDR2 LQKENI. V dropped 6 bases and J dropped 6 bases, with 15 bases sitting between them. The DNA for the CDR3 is TGTGCCAGCTCGGAGGACAGCCCCGGCGAGCAGTACTTC. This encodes CASSEDSPGEQYF. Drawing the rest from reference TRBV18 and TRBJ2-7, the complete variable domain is NAGVMQNPRHLVRRRGQEARLRCSPMKGHSHVYWYRQLPEEGLKFMVYLQKENIIDESGMPKERFSAEFPKEGPSILRIQQVVRGDSAAYFCASSEDSPGEQYFGPGTRLTVT.

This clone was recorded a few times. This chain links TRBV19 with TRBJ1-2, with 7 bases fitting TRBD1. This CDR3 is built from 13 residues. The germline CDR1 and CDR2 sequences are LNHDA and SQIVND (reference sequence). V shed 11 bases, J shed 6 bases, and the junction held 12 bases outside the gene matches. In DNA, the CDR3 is TGTGCCCTAAAACGGACAGGCCTGGATGGCTACACCTTC. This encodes CALKRTGLDGYTF.

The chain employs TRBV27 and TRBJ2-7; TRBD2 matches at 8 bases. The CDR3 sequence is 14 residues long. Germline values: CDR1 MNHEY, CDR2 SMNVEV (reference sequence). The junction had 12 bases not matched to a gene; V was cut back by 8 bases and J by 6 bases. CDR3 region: CASASSGRGSEQYF. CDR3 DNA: TGTGCCAGCGCGTCGAGCGGGAGAGGGTCCGAGCAGTACTTC.

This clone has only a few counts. The CDR3 DNA reads TGTGCCAGCATCCGGGACAGCCCTAATCAGCCCCAGCATTTT. Encoded protein: CASIRDSPNQPQHF. This rearrangement joins TRBV28 to TRBJ1-5; 7 nucleotides match TRBD1. CDR3 length equals 14 residues. CDR1 and CDR2 from the germline V gene are MDHEN and SYDVKM. V lost 7 bases and J lost 4; bases outside the gene matches: 7.

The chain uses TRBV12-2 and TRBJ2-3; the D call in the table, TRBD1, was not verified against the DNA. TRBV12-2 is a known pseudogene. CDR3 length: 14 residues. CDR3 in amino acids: CASRFPPGADTQYF. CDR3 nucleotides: TGTGCAAGTCGCTTCCCCCCAGGGGCAGATACGCAGTATTTT.

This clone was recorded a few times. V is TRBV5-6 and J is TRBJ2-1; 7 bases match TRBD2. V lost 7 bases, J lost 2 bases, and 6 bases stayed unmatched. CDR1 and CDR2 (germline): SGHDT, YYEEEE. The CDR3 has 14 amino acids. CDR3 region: CASSGTTAYNEQFF. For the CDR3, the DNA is TGTGCCAGCTCCGGGACTACCGCCTACAATGAGCAGTTCTTC.

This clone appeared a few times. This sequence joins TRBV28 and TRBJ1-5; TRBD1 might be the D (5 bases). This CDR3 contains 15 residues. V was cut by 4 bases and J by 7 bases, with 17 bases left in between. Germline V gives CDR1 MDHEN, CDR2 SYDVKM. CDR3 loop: CASSSPNQGSQPQHF. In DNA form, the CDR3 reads TGTGCCAGCAGTTCCCCAAACCAGGGTAGCCAGCCCCAGCATTTT.

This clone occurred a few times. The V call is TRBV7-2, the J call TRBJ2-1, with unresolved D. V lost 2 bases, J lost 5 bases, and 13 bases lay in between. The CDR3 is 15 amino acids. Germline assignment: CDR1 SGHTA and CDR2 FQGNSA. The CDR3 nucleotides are TGTGCCAGCAGCTTATGGCTTTCAGAGGACAATGAGCAGTTCTTC. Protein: CASSLWLSEDNEQFF.

This CDR3 reads CASSPTGPSTDTQYF. CDR3 nucleotides: TGTGCCAGCAGCCCCACAGGGCCGAGCACAGATACGCAGTATTTT. The V gene is TRBV7-9, the J gene TRBJ2-3; maybe TRBD1 (6 bases). CDR1 is SEHNR and CDR2 is FQNEAQ in the germline V gene (reference sequence). CDR3 length equals 15 residues. Trimming removed 5 bases at V and 0 bases at J, with 12 bases between.

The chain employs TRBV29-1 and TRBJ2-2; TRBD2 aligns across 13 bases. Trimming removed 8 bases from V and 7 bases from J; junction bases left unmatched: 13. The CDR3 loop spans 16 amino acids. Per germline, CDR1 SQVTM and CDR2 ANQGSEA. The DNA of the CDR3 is TGCAGCTCTAAACTAACTAGCGGGAGGGCTAGCGGGGAGCTGTTTTTT. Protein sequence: CSSKLTSGRASGELFF.

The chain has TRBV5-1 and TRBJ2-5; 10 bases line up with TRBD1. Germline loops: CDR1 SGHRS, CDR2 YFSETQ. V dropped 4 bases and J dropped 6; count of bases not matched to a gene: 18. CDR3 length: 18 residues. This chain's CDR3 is CASSARTGGGPVGKTQYF. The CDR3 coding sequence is TGCGCCAGCAGCGCCCGGACAGGGGGAGGGCCAGTTGGGAAGACCCAGTACTTC.

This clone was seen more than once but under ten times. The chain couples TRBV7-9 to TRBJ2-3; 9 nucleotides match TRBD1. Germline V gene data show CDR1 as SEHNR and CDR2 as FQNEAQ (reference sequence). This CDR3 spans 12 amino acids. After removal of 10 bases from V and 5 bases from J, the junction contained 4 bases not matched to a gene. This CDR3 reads CAIQGAEDTQYF. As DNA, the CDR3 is TGTGCCATACAGGGGGCGGAAGATACGCAGTATTTT.